This paragraph reports one T cell receptor beta chain. The target antigen is unknown. Every immunoSEQ plate was one replicate of a subset's evenly spread DNA. Repertoires were generated with immunoSEQ multiplex PCR, while TCRdb's copy carries only in-frame clones and drops some. The sample yields around 690,000 clones, roughly 88% seen once. CDR3 length: 15 residues. The germline V gene encodes CDR1 WSHSY and CDR2 SAAADI. Trimming left V 5 bases short and J 2 bases short, with 13 bases between. The sample is drawn from a study of shared clonotypes between healthy human individuals. Healthy HIV-negative adults without recent acute infections or vaccinations served as donors. All donors were Caucasian adults living in Nashville, Tennessee. Study results and limitations: Sampling included only blood; tissue repertoires likely differ.

Sequenced sample: memory CD8+ T cells from PBMCs. Subset of the sample: CD45RO+ cells pooled with CCR7-negative TemRA cells. The chain uses TRBV10-2 and TRBJ2-1; unclear D gene. The sequence derives from a man aged 18-30 years in good health. Some clones in this sample may be carry-over from other donors' samples. The CDR3 loop reads CASSFLDATYNEQFF. The CDR3, as DNA: TGCGCCAGCAGTTTCCTAGATGCTACCTACAATGAGCAGTTCTTC.